This T cell receptor (beta chain) was documented in a study of blood T cells in healthy people across ages. Extracted total RNA amounted to at least 5.5 micrograms for each sample. A J-beta primer mix and a sample-barcoded 5' primer were used in a second PCR of about 7 to 12 cycles. Each cDNA molecule carried a tag from a template-switch adaptor that contained 12 random nucleotides. Individual samples furnished no less than 2.5 million CDR3-containing paired-end reads apiece. TCRdb reprocessed the 5' RACE reads with MiXCR, giving one entry per CDR3 protein. In the table there are some 1.8 million distinct CDR3 sequences, roughly two fifths of which are singletons. This clonotype was counted only a few times. The CDR3 extends over 12 amino acids. Germline-derived CDR1 and CDR2 are SQVTM and ANQGSEA. V shed 6 bases, J shed 6 bases, and the junction held 5 bases outside the gene matches.

Sequenced sample: blood. The receptor's source is a human donor in good health. This chain uses TRBV29-1 with TRBJ1-5, with 7 bases fitting TRBD1. In nucleotides, the CDR3 is TGCAGCGTGACAGGGCCAGGTCAGCCCCAGCATTTT. Translated: CSVTGPGQPQHF.